This TCR beta chain was sequenced in a study of T cell repertoires in MIS-A myocarditis. TCRdb's table, derived via immunoSEQ multiplex PCR, lists solely in-frame clones and lacks some. The sample gives fewer than 15,000 clones, 70% to 75% of which show up once; 50% to 75% is in the top ten. The germline gives CDR1 PRHDT, CDR2 FYEKMQ (reference sequence). This CDR3 contains 15 residues. Trimming pared 5 bases from V and 2 bases from J, leaving 16 bases between. Sequencing was done on a sample of left ventricle heart tissue obtained at autopsy. This receptor was identified in a young man with fulminant myocarditis from multisystem inflammatory syndrome in adults (MIS-A) after COVID-19. This sequence joins TRBV13 and TRBJ2-7, with D unclear. CDR3 sequence: CASSPSPGSTYEQYF. In nucleotides, the CDR3 is TGTGCCAGCAGCCCCTCCCCAGGCAGCACCTACGAGCAGTACTTC.